These 17 T cell receptor beta chains were sequenced from one sample in a study of blood T cell repertoires in COVID-19. This table comes from immunoSEQ multiplex PCR, and its TCRdb copy is limited to in-frame clones, with some not included. The table includes 200,000 or so clones, 65% to 90% detected once. The specimen was peripheral blood. These receptors all come from a man of 80 years or more with acute or convalescent COVID-19.

J is TRBJ1-1 and V is TRBV11-2; TRBD1 matches at 8 bases. This CDR3 has 15 residues. V shed 4 bases and J 5 bases; nucleotides not matched to a gene: 9. Looked up from germline, CDR1 is SGHAT and CDR2 is FQNNGV. The CDR3 spells CASSYQQGVGTEAFF. In nucleotides, the CDR3 is TGTGCCAGCAGCTACCAACAGGGGGTAGGGACTGAAGCTTTCTTT.

The chain joins TRBV19 to TRBJ1-3; D is unclear. The V gene lost 2 bases and the J gene lost 0 bases, with 8 bases spanning the gap. Per germline, CDR1 LNHDA and CDR2 SQIVND (reference sequence). This CDR3 spans 15 amino acids. CDR3 in amino acids: CASSINHGSGNTIYF. The CDR3 region has the DNA TGTGCCAGTAGTATAAACCACGGCTCTGGAAACACCATATATTTT.

The gene calls are TRBV28 and TRBJ1-3; TRBD1 matches 10 bases. The CDR3 has 19 residues. The J segment lost 0 bases and the V segment lost 4 bases, leaving 12 bases of the junction unmatched. Looked up from germline, CDR1 is MDHEN and CDR2 is SYDVKM. CDR3 sequence reads: CASSSPGQGTSYSGNTIYF. As DNA, the CDR3 is TGTGCCAGCAGTTCTCCGGGACAGGGGACATCGTACTCTGGAAACACCATATATTTT. The variable domain in full, completed from reference TRBV28 and TRBJ1-3, reads DVKVTQSSRYLVKRTGEKVFLECVQDMDHENMFWYRQDPGLGLRLIYFSYDVKMKEKGDIPEGYSVSREKKERFSLILESASTNQTSMYLCASSSPGQGTSYSGNTIYFGEGSWLTVV.

V usage is TRBV11-3 and J usage is TRBJ2-5; a possible D gene is TRBD2 (7 bases). Trimming removed 4 bases from V and 5 bases from J, with 14 bases in between. Germline CDR1 and CDR2: SGHNT and YENEEA. CDR3 length equals 14 residues. The CDR3 loop reads CASSSPGGWETQYF. CDR3 DNA: TGTGCCAGCAGCTCACCGGGGGGCTGGGAGACCCAGTACTTC.

This clone appeared once. This chain joins TRBV10-3 and TRBJ2-7; 7 bases map to TRBD2. Germline V CDR1 and CDR2: ENHRY, SYGVKD. The CDR3 contains 15 residues. V was pared by 1 base and J by 6 bases, with 9 bases of the junction left unmatched. The CDR3, as DNA: TGTGCCATCAGTGAGTTAGCGGGCCGAAAGGGCGAGCAGTACGTC. Translation: CAISELAGRKGEQYV.

The chain recombines TRBV3-1 (or the pseudogene TRBV3-2) with TRBJ2-3; 9 bases are shared with TRBD2. The J segment lost 5 bases and the V segment lost 1 base, leaving 10 bases of the junction unmatched. The CDR3 length is 17 residues. CDR1 is LGHDT and CDR2 is YNNKEL in the germline V gene (reference sequence). The CDR3 loop is CASSQVVAGVVLDTQYF. In DNA form, the CDR3 reads TGTGCCAGCAGCCAAGTGGTAGCGGGAGTCGTCTTAGATACGCAGTATTTT.

Turning to this clone: This sample also contains other DNA sequences that code for the same CDR3. The rearrangement joins TRBV7-3 to TRBJ2-2; 10 bases align to TRBD2. This CDR3 has 17 residues. V lost 0 bases, J lost 0 bases, and 1 base stayed unmatched. In germline, CDR1 is SGHTA, CDR2 FQGTGA. The DNA for the CDR3 is TGTGCCAGCAGCTTAACTACTAGCGGGGCGAACACCGGGGAGCTGTTTTTT. This codes for CASSLTTSGANTGELFF.

This clone is a singleton in its sample. The chain employs TRBV24-1 and TRBJ1-2; TRBD1 matches at 10 bases. The ends lost 7 bases at V and 5 bases at J; junction bases unmatched: 9. Germline CDR1 and CDR2: KGHDR and SFDVKD. The CDR3 is 15 residues long. CDR3 in amino acids: CATSARQGAVYGYTF. CDR3 nucleotides: TGTGCCACCAGCGCACGACAGGGGGCAGTATATGGCTACACCTTC.

J is TRBJ2-7 and V is TRBV5-6; 11 bases are shared with TRBD2. With V trimmed by 5 bases and J by 4 bases, 17 bases remained unmatched. CDR1 and CDR2 (germline): SGHDT, YYEEEE. This CDR3 comprises 18 residues. The CDR3, as DNA: TGTGCCAGCAGTAGAGCCGGGACTAGCGGACATATTCAATACGAGCAGTACGTC. Encoded protein: CASSRAGTSGHIQYEQYV.

V and J are TRBV2 and TRBJ2-3, with TRBD2 identical over 9 bases. The CDR3 runs 17 residues. Germline loops: CDR1 SNHLY, CDR2 FYNNEI. V gave up 6 bases and J gave up 0 bases; unmatched junction bases: 10. The CDR3 DNA follows: TGTGCCAGCAGGACTAGCGGTCACACGCAAAGCACAGATACGCAGTATTTT. As protein: CASRTSGHTQSTDTQYF.

The chain joins TRBV19 to TRBJ1-1; a weak D match, TRBD1 (6 bases). V lost 6 bases and J lost 5, with 16 bases in between. The germline CDR1 and CDR2 sequences are LNHDA and SQIVND (reference sequence). CDR3 length: 14 amino acids. The CDR3: CASRGAGGQTEAFF. The CDR3 DNA follows: TGTGCCAGTAGGGGGGCCGGGGGGCAAACTGAAGCTTTCTTT.

This clone was detected only once. The chain couples TRBV2 to TRBJ2-6; 7 nucleotides line up with TRBD2. Unmatched junction bases numbered 6, after V lost 5 bases and J lost 2 bases. The CDR3 extends over 16 amino acids. Germline V gives CDR1 SNHLY, CDR2 FYNNEI. CDR3 coding DNA: TGTGCCAGCAGTCGGGCGGGAGTACCTGGGGCCAACGTCCTGACTTTC. Encoded protein: CASSRAGVPGANVLTF.

Concerning this clone itself: Other DNA sequences in the sample encode the same CDR3. The chain is built from TRBV5-1 and TRBJ1-2; maybe TRBD1 (6 bases). Per germline, CDR1 SGHRS and CDR2 YFSETQ. The CDR3 totals 13 residues. With 2 bases removed from V and 4 bases from J, the gap between germline ends came to 9 bases. This CDR3 reads CASSLGGGYGYTF. CDR3 DNA: TGCGCCAGCAGCTTAGGGGGTGGCTATGGCTACACCTTC.

The genes are TRBV19 and TRBJ2-3; TRBD1 matches at 7 bases. CDR3 size: 13 residues. Germline loops: CDR1 LNHDA, CDR2 SQIVND (reference sequence). Trimming took 5 bases from V and 6 from J; bases not matched to a gene: 5. The DNA for the CDR3 is TGTGCCAGTAGTTCCACAGGGGCGGATACGCAGTATTTT. Encoded protein: CASSSTGADTQYF.

In DNA, the CDR3 is TGTGCCAGCAGCTTAGGAGTCGTACAGGGCAATTCACCCCTCCACTTT. This encodes CASSLGVVQGNSPLHF. The gene calls are TRBV7-2 and TRBJ1-6; D perhaps matches TRBD1 (6 bases). The CDR3 length is 16 residues. V shed 1 base and J shed 7 bases, with 14 bases lying between them. CDR1 and CDR2 from the germline V gene are SGHTA and FQGNSA.

This chain joins TRBV2 and TRBJ2-2; 9 positions match TRBD2. Per the germline V gene, CDR1 is SNHLY and CDR2 is FYNNEI. V shed 6 bases, J shed 1 base, and the junction held 3 bases outside the gene matches. The CDR3 sequence is 15 residues long. Here the CDR3 DNA reads TGTGCCAGCAGGCTGACTAGCGGGAACACCGGGGAGCTGTTTTTT. This translates into CASRLTSGNTGELFF.

The V call is TRBV5-1, the J call TRBJ2-1; D might be TRBD2 (6 bases). The CDR3 has 16 residues. V gave up 0 bases and J gave up 8 bases, with 18 bases separating them. CDR1 SGHRS and CDR2 YFSETQ come from the germline V gene. CDR3 sequence reads: CASSLASGAVMYEQFF. CDR3 nucleotide sequence: TGCGCCAGCAGCTTGGCCTCGGGAGCGGTTATGTATGAGCAGTTCTTC.